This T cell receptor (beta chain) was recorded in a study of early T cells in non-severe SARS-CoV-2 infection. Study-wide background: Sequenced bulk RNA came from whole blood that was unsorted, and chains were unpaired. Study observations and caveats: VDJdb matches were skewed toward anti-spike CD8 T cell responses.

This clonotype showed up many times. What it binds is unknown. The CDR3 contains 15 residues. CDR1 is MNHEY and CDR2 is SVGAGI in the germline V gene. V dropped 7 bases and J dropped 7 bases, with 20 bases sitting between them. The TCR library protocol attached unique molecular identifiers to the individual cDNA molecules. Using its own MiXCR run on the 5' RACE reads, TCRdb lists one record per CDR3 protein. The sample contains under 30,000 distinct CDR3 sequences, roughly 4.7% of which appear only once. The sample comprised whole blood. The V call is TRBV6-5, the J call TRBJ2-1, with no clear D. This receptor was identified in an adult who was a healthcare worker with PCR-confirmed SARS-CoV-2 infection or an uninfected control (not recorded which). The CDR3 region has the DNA TGTGCCAGCAAACACGAAAGGGCAGTGAGAAATGAGCAGTTCTTC. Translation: CASKHERAVRNEQFF.